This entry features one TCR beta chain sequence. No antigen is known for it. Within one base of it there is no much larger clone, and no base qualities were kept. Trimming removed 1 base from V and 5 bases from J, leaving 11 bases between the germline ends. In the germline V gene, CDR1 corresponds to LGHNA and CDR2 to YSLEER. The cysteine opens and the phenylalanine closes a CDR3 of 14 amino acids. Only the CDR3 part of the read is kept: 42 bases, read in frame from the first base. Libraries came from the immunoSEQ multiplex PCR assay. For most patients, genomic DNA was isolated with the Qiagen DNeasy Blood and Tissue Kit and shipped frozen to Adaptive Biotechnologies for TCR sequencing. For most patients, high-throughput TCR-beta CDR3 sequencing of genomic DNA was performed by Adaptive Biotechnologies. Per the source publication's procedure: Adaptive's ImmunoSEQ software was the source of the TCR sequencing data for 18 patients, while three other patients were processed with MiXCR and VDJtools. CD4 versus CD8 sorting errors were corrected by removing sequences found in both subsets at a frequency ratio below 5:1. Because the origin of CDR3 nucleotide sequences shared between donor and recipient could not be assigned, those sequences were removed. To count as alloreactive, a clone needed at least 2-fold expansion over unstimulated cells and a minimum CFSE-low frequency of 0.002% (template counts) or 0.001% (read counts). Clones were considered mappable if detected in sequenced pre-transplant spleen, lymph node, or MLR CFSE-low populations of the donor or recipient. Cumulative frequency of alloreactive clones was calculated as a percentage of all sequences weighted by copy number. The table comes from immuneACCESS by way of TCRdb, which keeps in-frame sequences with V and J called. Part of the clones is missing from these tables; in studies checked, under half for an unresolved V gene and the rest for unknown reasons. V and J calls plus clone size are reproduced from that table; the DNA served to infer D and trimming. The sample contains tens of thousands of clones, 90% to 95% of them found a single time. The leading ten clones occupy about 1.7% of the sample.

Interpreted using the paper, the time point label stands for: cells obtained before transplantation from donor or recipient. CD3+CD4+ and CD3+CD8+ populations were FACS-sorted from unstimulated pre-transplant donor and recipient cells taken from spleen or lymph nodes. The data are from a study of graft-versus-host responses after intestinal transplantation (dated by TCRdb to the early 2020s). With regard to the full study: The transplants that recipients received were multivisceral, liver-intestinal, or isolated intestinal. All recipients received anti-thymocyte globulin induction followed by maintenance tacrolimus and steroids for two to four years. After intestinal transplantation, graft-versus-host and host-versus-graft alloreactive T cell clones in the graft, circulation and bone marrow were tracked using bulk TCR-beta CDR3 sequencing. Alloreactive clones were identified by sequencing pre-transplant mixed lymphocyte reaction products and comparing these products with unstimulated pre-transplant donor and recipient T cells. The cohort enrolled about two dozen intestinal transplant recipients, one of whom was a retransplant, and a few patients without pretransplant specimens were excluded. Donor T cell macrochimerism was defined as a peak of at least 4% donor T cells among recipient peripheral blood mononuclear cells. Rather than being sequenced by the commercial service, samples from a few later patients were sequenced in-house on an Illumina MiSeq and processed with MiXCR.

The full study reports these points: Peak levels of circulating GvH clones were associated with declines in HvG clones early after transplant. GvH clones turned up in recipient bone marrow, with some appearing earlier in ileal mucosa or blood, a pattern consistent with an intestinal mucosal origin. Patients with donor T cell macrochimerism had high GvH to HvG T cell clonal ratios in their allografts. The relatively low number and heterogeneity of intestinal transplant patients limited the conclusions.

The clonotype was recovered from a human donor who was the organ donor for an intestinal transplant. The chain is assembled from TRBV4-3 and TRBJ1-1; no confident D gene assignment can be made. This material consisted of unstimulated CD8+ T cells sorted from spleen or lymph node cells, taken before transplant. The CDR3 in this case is CASSQVPGGTEAFF. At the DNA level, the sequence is TGCGCCAGCAGCCAAGTCCCAGGAGGTACTGAAGCTTTCTTT.